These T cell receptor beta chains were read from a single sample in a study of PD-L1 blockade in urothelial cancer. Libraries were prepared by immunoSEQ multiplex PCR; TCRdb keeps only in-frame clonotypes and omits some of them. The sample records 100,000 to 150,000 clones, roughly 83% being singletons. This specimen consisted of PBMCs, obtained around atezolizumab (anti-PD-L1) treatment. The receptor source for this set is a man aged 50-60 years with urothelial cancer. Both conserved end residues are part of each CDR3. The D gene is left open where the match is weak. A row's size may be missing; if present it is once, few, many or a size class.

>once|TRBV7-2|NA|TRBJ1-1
CASSQITNTEAFF
TGTGCCAGCAGCCAGATTACGAACACTGAAGCTTTCTTT
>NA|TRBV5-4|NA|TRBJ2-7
CASSLPLGSVAYEQYF
TGTGCCAGCAGCTTGCCTTTGGGTAGCGTTGCCTACGAGCAGTACTTC
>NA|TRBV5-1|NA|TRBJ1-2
CASSYYNYGYTF
TGCGCCAGCAGCTATTATAACTATGGCTACACCTTC
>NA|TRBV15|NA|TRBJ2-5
CATSRDPGPQETQYF
TGTGCCACCAGCAGAGATCCTGGGCCACAAGAGACCCAGTACTTC
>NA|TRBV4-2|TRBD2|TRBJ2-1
CASSPGLAGLGQFF
TGTGCCAGCAGCCCCGGACTAGCGGGACTGGGGCAGTTCTTC
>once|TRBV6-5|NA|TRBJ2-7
CASSPNRLPYEQYF
TGTGCCAGCAGCCCAAACAGGCTCCCCTACGAGCAGTACTTC
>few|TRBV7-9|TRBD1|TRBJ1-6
CASSLGQGFYNSPLHF
TGTGCCAGCAGCTTGGGACAGGGGTTCTATAATTCACCCCTCCACTTT
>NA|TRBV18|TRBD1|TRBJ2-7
CASSPPWDRDEQYF
TGTGCCAGCTCACCACCTTGGGACAGGGACGAGCAGTACTTC
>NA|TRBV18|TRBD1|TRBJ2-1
CASSLATGDVGDEQFF
TGTGCCAGCTCACTCGCGACAGGGGACGTAGGCGATGAGCAGTTCTTC
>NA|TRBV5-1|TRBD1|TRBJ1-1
CASSQTANRGINTEAFF
TGCGCCAGCAGCCAGACCGCTAACAGGGGAATAAACACTGAAGCTTTCTTT
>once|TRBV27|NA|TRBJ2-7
CASSLWGEPVYEQYF
TGTGCCAGCAGTTTATGGGGAGAGCCAGTCTACGAGCAGTACTTC
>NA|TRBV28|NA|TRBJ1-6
CASVLGGLLGGSPLHF
TGTGCCAGCGTCCTGGGCGGCTTGTTGGGGGGTTCACCCCTCCACTTT
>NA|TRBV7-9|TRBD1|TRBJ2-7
CASSLGGQGGSYEQYF
TGTGCCAGCAGCTTGGGCGGACAGGGGGGCTCCTACGAGCAGTACTTC
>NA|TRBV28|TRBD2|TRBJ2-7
CASRPQFAGVGEQYF
TGTGCCAGCAGACCCCAGTTTGCGGGAGTAGGGGAGCAGTACTTC
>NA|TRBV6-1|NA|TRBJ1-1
CASSEGLGNTEAFF
TGTGCCAGCAGTGAGGGACTGGGGAACACTGAAGCTTTCTTT
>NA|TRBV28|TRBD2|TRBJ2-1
CASSPGGLALTYNEQFF
TGTGCCAGCAGTCCGGGGGGACTAGCGCTTACCTACAATGAGCAGTTCTTC
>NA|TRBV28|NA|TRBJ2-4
CASSLAGGFGGRARGIQYF
TGTGCCAGCAGTTTGGCAGGGGGCTTTGGAGGGAGGGCCCGAGGCATTCAGTACTTC
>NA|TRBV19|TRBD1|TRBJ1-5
CASSIGDRGQSQPQHF
TGTGCCAGTAGTATTGGGGACAGGGGGCAAAGTCAGCCCCAGCATTTT
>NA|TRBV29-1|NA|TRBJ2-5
CSVEWGPQETQYF
TGCAGCGTTGAGTGGGGGCCTCAAGAGACCCAGTACTTC
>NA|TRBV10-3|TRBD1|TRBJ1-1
CAITGGKGTEAFF
TGTGCCATCACAGGGGGCAAGGGCACTGAAGCTTTCTTT
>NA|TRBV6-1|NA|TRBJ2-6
CASSEFRSGANVLTF
TGTGCCAGCAGTGAATTTCGGTCTGGGGCCAACGTCCTGACTTTC
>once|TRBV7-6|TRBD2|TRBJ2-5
CASSPLAGGPVETQYF
TGTGCCAGCAGCCCCCTAGCGGGAGGGCCAGTGGAGACCCAGTACTTC
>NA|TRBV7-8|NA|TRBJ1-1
CASSLGETEAFF
TGTGCCAGCAGCTTAGGTGAGACTGAAGCTTTCTTT
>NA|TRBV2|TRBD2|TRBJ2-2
CASTGSSGSWRSTGELFF
TGTGCCAGCACCGGATCTAGCGGGAGTTGGCGTTCGACCGGGGAGCTGTTTTTT
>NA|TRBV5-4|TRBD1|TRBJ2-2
CASSPGQLQNTGELFF
TGTGCCAGCAGCCCGGGACAGCTCCAGAACACCGGGGAGCTGTTTTTT
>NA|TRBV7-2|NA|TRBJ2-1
CASSLVSSGTGNEQFF
TGTGCCAGCAGCTTAGTATCCAGCGGGACAGGAAATGAGCAGTTCTTC
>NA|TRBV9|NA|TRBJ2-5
CASSAGTLQETQYF
TGTGCCAGCAGTGCCGGGACTCTCCAAGAGACCCAGTACTTC
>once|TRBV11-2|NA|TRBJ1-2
CASSLVAGADGYTF
TGTGCCAGCAGCTTAGTCGCAGGGGCGGATGGCTACACCTTC
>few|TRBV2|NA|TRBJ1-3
CASSGRSSSGNTIYF
TGTGCCAGCAGTGGACGGAGTTCCTCTGGAAACACCATATATTTT
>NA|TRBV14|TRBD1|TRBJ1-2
CASSGDRGDGYTF
TGTGCCAGCAGCGGGGACAGGGGTGATGGCTACACCTTC
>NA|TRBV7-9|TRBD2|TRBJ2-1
CASSLRTSGYNEQFF
TGTGCCAGCAGCTTACGGACTAGCGGATACAATGAGCAGTTCTTC
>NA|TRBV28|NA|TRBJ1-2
CASRTETNYGYTF
TGTGCCAGCCGTACAGAGACTAACTATGGCTACACCTTC
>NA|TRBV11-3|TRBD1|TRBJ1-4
CASSSPEGTALNEKLFF
TGTGCCAGCAGCTCCCCAGAGGGGACAGCTCTAAATGAAAAACTGTTTTTT
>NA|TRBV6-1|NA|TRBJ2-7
CASSEEQVGRQYF
TGTGCCAGCAGTGAGGAGCAAGTGGGGAGGCAGTACTTC
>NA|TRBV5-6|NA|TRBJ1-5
CASSPDRGLGNQPQHF
TGTGCCAGCAGCCCCGACCGCGGACTGGGCAATCAGCCCCAGCATTTT
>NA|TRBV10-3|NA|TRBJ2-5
CAISPGGSGTETQYF
TGTGCCATCAGTCCAGGGGGTAGCGGGACAGAGACCCAGTACTTC
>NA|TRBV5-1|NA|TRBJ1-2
CASTQAGANYGYTF
TGCGCCAGCACCCAGGCAGGGGCTAACTATGGCTACACCTTC
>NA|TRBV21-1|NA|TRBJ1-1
CAGTGRNTEAFF
TGTGCCGGGACAGGGCGGAACACTGAAGCTTTCTTT
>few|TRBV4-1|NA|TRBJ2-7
CASSQDGSGYYEQYF
TGCGCCAGCAGCCAAGACGGCAGCGGTTACTACGAGCAGTACTTC
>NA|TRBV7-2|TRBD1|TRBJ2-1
CASSHSGGFGGEQFF
TGTGCCAGCAGCCATTCAGGGGGTTTTGGGGGTGAGCAGTTCTTC
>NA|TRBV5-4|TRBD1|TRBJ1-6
CASSYGQGNNSPLHF
TGTGCCAGCAGCTATGGACAGGGTAATAATTCACCCCTCCACTTT
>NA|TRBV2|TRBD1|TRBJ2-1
CASIQGTGNNEQFF
TGTGCCAGCATCCAGGGGACAGGTAACAATGAGCAGTTCTTC
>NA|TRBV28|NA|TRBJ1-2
CASSFEGYGYTF
TGTGCCAGCAGTTTTGAGGGTTATGGCTACACCTTC
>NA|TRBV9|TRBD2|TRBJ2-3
CASRPPSGGDTDTQYF
TGTGCCAGCAGGCCCCCTAGCGGGGGGGACACAGATACGCAGTATTTT
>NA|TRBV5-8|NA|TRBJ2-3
CASSLAGADTQYF
TGTGCCAGCAGCTTGGCCGGTGCAGATACGCAGTATTTT